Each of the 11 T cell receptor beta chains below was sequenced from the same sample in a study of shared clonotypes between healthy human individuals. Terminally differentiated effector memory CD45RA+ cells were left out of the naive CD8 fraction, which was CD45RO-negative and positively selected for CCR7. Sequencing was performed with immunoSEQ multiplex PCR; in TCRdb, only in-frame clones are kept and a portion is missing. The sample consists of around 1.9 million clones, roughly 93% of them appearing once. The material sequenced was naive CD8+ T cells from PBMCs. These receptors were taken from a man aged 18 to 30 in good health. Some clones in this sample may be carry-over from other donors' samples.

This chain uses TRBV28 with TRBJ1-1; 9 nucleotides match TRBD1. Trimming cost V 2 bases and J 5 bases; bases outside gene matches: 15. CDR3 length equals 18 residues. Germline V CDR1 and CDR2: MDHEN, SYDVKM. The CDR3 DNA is TGTGCCAGCAGTTTAAGGGATGGGATAGGACAGGGGCGGACTGAAGCTTTCTTT. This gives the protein CASSLRDGIGQGRTEAFF.

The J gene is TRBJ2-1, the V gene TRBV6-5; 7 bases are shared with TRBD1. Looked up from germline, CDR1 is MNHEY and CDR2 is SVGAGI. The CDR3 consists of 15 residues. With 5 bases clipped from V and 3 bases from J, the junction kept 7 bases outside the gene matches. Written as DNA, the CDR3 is TGTGCCAGCAGTCCGGACGGGGACAGCTACAATGAGCAGTTCTTC. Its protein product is CASSPDGDSYNEQFF.

The CDR3 is CASSLDRDRGLQNTEAFF. Here the CDR3 DNA reads TGCGCCAGCAGCTTGGATCGGGACAGGGGTCTTCAGAACACTGAAGCTTTCTTT. The chain combines TRBV5-1 with TRBJ1-1, with 10 bases lining up with TRBD1. Germline CDR1 reads SGHRS; CDR2 reads YFSETQ. V shed 0 bases and J 1 base; nucleotides not matched to a gene: 9. This CDR3 comprises 18 residues.

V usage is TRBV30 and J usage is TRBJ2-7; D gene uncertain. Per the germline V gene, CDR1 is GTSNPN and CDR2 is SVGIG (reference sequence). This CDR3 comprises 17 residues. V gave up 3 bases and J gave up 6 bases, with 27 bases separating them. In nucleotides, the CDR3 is TGTGCCTGGAGCTTCGTACGTTCGGTTTCCCGTCTCCGCGAGCAGTACTTC. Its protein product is CAWSFVRSVSRLREQYF. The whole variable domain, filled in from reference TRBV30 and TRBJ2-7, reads SQTIHQWPATLVQPVGSPLSLECTVEGTSNPNLYWYRQAAGRGLQLLFYSVGIGQISSEVPQNLSASRPQDRQFILSSKKLLLSDSGFYLCAWSFVRSVSRLREQYFGPGTRLTVT.

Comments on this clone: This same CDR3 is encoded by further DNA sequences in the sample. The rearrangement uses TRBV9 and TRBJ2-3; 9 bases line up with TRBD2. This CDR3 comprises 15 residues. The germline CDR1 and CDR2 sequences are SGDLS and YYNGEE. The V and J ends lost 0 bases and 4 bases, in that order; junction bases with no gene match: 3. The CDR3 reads CASSVVGLAPDTQYF. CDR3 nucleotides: TGTGCCAGCAGCGTAGTTGGACTAGCGCCAGATACGCAGTATTTT. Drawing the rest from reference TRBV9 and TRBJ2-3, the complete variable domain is DSGVTQTPKHLITATGQRVTLRCSPRSGDLSVYWYQQSLDQGLQFLIQYYNGEERAKGNILERFSAQQFPDLHSELNLSSLELGDSALYFCASSVVGLAPDTQYFGPGTRLTVL.

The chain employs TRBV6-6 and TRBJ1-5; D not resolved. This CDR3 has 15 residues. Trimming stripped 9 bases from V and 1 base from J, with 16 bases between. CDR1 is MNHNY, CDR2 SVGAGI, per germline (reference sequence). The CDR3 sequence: CASAAGLGSNQPQHF. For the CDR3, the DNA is TGTGCCAGTGCCGCAGGCCTGGGGAGCAATCAGCCCCAGCATTTT.

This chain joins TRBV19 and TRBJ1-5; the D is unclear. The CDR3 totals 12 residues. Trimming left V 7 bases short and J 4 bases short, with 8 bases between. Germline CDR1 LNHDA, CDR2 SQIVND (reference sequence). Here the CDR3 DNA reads TGTGCCAGTAAATCGGAGAATCAGCCCCAGCATTTT. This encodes CASKSENQPQHF.

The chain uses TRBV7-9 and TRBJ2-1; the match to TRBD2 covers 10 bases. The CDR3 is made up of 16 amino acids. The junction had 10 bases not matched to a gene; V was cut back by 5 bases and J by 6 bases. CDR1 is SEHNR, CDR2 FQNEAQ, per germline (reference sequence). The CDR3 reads CASSPSLAGRVNEQFF. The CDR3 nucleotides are TGTGCCAGCAGCCCCTCACTAGCGGGACGGGTCAATGAGCAGTTCTTC. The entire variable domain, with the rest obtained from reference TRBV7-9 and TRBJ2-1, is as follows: DTGVSQNPRHKITKRGQNVTFRCDPISEHNRLYWYRQTLGQGPEFLTYFQNEAQLEKSRLLSDRFSAERPKGSFSTLEIQRTEQGDSAMYLCASSPSLAGRVNEQFFGPGTRLTVL.

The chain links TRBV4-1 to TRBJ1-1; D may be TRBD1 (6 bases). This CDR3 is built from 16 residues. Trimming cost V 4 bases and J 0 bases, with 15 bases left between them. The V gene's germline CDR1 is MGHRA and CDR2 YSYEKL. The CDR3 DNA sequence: TGCGCCAGCAGCCCGCACCCACAGGGCATGAACACTGAAGCTTTCTTT. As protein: CASSPHPQGMNTEAFF.

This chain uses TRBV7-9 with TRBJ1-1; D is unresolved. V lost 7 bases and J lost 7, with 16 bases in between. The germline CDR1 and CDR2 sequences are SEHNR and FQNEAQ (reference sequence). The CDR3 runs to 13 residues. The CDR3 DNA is TGTGCCAGCACCTCATTGGCTGGAAATGAAGCTTTCTTT. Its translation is CASTSLAGNEAFF.

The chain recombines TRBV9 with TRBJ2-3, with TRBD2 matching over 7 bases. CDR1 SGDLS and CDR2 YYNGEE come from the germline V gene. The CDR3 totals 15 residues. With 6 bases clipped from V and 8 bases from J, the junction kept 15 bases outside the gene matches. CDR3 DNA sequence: TGTGCCAGCACCCCATCCGGGACCAGGGAGGGTACGCAGTATTTT. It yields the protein CASTPSGTREGTQYF.